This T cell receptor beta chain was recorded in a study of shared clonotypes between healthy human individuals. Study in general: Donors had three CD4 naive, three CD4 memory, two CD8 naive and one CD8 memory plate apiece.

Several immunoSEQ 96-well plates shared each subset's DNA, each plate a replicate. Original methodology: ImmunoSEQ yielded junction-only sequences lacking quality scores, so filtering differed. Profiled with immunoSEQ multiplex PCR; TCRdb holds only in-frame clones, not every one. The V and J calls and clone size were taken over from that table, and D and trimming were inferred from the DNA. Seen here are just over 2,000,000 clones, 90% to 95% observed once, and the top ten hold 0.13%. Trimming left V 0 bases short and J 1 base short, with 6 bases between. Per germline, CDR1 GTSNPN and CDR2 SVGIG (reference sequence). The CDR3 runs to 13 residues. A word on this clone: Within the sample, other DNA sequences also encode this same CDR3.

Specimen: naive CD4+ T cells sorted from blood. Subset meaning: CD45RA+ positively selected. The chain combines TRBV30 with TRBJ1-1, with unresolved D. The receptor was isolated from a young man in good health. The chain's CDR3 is CAWSVGQNTEAFF. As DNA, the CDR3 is TGTGCCTGGAGTGTAGGCCAGAACACTGAAGCTTTCTTT.